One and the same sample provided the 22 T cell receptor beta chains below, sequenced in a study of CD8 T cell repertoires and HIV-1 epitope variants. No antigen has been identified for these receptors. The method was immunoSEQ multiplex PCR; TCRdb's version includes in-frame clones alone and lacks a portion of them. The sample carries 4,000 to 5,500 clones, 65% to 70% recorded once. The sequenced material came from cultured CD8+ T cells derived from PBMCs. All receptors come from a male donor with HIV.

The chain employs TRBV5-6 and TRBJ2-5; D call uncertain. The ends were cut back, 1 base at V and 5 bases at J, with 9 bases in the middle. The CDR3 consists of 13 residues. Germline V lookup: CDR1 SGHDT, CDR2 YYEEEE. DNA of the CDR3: TGTGCCAGCAGCTTGCTGGGGTGGGAGACCCAGTACTTC. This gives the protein CASSLLGWETQYF. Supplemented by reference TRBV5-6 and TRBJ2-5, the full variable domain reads DAGVTQSPTHLIKTRGQQVTLRCSPKSGHDTVSWYQQALGQGPQFIFQYYEEEERQRGNFPDRFSGHQFPNYSSELNVNALLLGDSALYLCASSLLGWETQYFGPGTRLLVL.

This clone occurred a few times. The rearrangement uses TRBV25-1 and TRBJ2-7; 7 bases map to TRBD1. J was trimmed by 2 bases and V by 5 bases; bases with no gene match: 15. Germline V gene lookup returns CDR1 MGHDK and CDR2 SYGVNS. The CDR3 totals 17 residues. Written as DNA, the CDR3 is TGTGCCAGCAGTCCGACCGTAGGATTGGGACAGCCCTACGAGCAGTACTTC. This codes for CASSPTVGLGQPYEQYF.

The DNA for the CDR3 is TGTGCCAGCAGTTTACACACAGATACGCAGTATTTT. It yields the protein CASSLHTDTQYF. The chain links TRBV28 to TRBJ2-3; no firm D call. Trimming shortened V by 2 bases and J by 2 bases, and 2 bases separated the two germline ends. This CDR3 has 12 amino acids. CDR1 and CDR2 from the germline V gene are MDHEN and SYDVKM.

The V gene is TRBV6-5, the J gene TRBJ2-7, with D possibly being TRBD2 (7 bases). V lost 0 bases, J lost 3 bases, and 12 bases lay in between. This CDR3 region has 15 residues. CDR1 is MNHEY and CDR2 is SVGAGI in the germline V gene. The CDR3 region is CASSYSGGPNYEQYF. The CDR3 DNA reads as TGTGCCAGCAGTTACTCGGGGGGGCCGAACTACGAGCAGTACTTC.

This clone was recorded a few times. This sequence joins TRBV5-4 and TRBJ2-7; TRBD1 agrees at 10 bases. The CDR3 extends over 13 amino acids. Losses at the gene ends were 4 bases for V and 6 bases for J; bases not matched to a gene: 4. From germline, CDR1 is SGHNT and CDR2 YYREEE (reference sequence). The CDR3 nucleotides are TGTGCCAGCAGCGGGACAGGGGCAGGCGAGCAGTACTTC. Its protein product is CASSGTGAGEQYF.

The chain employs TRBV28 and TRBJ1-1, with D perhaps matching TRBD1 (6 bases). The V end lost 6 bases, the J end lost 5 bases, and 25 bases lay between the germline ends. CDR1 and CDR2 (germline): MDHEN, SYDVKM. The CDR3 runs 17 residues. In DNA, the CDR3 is TGTGCCAGCAGCCCCCGGGGGATGGGGGCATCGAGAACTGAAGCTTTCTTT. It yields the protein CASSPRGMGASRTEAFF.

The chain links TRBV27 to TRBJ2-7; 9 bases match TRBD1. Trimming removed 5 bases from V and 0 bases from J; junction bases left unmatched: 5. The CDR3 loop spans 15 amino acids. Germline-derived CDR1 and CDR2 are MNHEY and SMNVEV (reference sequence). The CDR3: CASSVGQGSSYEQYF. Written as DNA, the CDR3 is TGTGCCAGCAGTGTGGGACAGGGAAGCTCCTACGAGCAGTACTTC.

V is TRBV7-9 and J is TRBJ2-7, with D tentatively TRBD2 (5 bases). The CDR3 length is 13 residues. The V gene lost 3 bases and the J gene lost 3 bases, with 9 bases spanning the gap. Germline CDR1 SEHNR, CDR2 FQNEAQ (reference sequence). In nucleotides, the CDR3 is TGTGCCAGCAGCTTGAGGGAACTCTACGAGCAGTACTTC. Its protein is CASSLRELYEQYF.

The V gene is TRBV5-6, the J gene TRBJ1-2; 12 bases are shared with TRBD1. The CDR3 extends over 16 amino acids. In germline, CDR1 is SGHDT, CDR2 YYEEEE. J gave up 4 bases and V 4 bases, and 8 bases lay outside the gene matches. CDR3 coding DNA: TGTGCCAGCAGCGGAACCGGGACAGGGGGCAGCTATGGCTACACCTTC. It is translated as CASSGTGTGGSYGYTF.

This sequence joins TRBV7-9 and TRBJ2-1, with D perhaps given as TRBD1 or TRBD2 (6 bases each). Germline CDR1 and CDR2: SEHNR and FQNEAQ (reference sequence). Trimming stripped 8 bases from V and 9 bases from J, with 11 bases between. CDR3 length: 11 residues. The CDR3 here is CASLQGGEQFF. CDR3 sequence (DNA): TGTGCCAGCTTACAGGGAGGTGAGCAGTTCTTC.

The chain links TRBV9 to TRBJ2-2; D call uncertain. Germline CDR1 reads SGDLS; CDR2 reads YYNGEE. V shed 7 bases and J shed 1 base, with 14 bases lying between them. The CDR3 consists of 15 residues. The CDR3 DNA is TGTGCCAGCTCGGAAGGGTTCTGGAACACCGGGGAGCTGTTTTTT. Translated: CASSEGFWNTGELFF.

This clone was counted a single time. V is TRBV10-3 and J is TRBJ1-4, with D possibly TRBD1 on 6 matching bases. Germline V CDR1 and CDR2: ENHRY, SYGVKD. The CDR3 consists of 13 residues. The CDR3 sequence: CAASGQGSEKLFF. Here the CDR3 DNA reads TGTGCTGCCAGCGGCCAGGGGAGTGAAAAACTGTTTTTT.

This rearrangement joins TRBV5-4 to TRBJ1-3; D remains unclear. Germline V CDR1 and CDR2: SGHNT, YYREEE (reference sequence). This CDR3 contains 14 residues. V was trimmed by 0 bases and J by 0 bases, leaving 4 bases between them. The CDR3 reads CASSLASSGNTIYF. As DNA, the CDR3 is TGTGCCAGCAGCTTGGCGAGCTCTGGAAACACCATATATTTT. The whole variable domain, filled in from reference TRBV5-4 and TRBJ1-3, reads ETGVTQSPTHLIKTRGQQVTLRCSSQSGHNTVSWYQQALGQGPQFIFQYYREEENGRGNFPPRFSGLQFPNYSSELNVNALELDDSALYLCASSLASSGNTIYFGEGSWLTVV.

CDR3 region: CASRGRGLAVGNEQFF. For the CDR3, the DNA is TGTGCCAGCAGGGGTCGGGGACTAGCTGTTGGGAATGAGCAGTTCTTC. V usage is TRBV7-9 and J usage is TRBJ2-1; 9 bases map to TRBD2. CDR3 length equals 16 residues. Germline trimming cut 6 bases from V and 7 bases from J; bases unmatched to any gene: 13. CDR1 is SEHNR, CDR2 FQNEAQ, per germline (reference sequence).

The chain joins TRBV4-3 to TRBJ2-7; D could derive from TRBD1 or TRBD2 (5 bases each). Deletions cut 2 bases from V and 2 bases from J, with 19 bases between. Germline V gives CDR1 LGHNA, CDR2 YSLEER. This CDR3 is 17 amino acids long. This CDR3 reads CASSQSPTGHGTYEQYF. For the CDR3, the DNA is TGCGCCAGCAGCCAAAGCCCCACGGGGCACGGGACCTACGAGCAGTACTTC.

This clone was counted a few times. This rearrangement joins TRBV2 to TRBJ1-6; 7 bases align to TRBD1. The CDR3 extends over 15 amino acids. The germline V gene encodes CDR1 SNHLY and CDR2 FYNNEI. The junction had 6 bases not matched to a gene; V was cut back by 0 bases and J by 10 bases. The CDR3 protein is CASSEALQGNSPLHF. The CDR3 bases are TGTGCCAGCAGTGAAGCGTTACAGGGGAACTCACCCCTCCACTTT.

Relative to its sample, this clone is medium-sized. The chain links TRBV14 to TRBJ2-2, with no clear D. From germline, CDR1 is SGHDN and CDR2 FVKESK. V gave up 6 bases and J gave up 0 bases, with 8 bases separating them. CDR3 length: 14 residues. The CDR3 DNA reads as TGTGCCAGCAGGCTAGAAGCGAACACCGGGGAGCTGTTTTTT. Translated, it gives CASRLEANTGELFF.

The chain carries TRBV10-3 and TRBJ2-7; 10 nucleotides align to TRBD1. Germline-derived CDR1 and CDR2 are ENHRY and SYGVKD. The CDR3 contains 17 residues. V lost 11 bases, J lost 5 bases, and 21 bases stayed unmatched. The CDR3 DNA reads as TGTGCCCACCAGGAAGGAGGGACAGGGGCGCCGGGGGACGAGCAGTACTTC. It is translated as CAHQEGGTGAPGDEQYF.

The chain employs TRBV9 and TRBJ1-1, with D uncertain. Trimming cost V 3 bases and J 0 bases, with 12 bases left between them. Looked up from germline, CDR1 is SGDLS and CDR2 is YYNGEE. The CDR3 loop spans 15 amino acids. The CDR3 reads CASSAGEILNTEAFF. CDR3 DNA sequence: TGTGCCAGCAGCGCCGGGGAGATTTTGAACACTGAAGCTTTCTTT.

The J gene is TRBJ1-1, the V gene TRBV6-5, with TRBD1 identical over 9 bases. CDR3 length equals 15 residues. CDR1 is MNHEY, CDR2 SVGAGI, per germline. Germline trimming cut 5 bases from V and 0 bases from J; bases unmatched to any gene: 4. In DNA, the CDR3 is TGTGCCAGCAGTATACAGGGGGCTCTGAACACTGAAGCTTTCTTT. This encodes CASSIQGALNTEAFF.

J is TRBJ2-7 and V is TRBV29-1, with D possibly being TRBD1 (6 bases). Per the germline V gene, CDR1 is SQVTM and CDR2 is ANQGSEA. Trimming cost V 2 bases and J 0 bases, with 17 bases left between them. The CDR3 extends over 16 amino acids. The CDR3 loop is CSVESVGAWGSYEQYF. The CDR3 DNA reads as TGCAGCGTTGAATCCGTGGGGGCCTGGGGCTCCTACGAGCAGTACTTC.

This CDR3 is CASSFLASYEQYF. CDR3 DNA: TGTGCCAGCAGCTTTCTAGCTTCCTACGAGCAGTACTTC. The chain combines TRBV13 with TRBJ2-7; possible D gene TRBD2, 5 bases. Germline V gene lookup returns CDR1 PRHDT and CDR2 FYEKMQ (reference sequence). V shed 3 bases and J shed 1 base, with 7 bases lying between them. This CDR3 contains 13 residues.